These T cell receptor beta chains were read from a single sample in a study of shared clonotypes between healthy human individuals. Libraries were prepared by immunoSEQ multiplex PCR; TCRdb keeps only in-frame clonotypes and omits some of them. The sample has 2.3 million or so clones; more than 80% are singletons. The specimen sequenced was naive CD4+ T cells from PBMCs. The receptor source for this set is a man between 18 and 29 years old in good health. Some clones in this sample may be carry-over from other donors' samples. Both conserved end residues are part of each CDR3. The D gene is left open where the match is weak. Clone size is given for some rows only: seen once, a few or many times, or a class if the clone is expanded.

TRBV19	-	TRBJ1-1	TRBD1	TGTGCCAGTCAAAACGACAGGGGGTCGAACACTGAAGCTTTCTTT	CASQNDRGSNTEAFF
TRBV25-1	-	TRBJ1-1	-	TGTGCCAGCAGTCTATACTCCGGGACACACACTGAAGCTTTCTTT	CASSLYSGTHTEAFF
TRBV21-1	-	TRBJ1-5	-	TGTGCCAGCAGCGCGCGAACAGGTGCAATCAGCCATTTT	CASSARTGAISHF
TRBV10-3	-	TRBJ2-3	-	TGTGCCATCAGATTTCATGGAGGGGGCGCGGATACGCAGTATTTT	CAIRFHGGGADTQYF
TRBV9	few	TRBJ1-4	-	TGTGCCAGCAGCATGACGGGACACCATAATGAAAAACTGTTTTTT	CASSMTGHHNEKLFF
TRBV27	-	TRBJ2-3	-	TGTGCCAGCAGTTTATCGGGAGGCAGCACAGATACGCAGTATTTT	CASSLSGGSTDTQYF
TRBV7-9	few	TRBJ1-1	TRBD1	TGTGCCAGCAGCTCGCGGGACAGATTCCACACTGAAGCTTTCTTT	CASSSRDRFHTEAFF
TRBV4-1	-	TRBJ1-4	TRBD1	TGCGCCAGCAGCCAACCTTACAGGGGGCAGGTTGAAAAACTGTTTTTT	CASSQPYRGQVEKLFF
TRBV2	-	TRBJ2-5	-	TGTGCCAGCGCCGGGGGCGAGACCCAGTACTTC	CASAGGETQYF
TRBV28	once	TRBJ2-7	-	TGTGCCAGCAGTTACGGGACGGACGGGACTCCCTCCTACGAGCAGTACTTC	CASSYGTDGTPSYEQYF